Listed below are T cell receptor beta chains from one sample, sequenced in a study of regulatory T cells in long-lasting Graves disease. TCRdb itself ran the multiplex PCR reads through MiXCR, one entry per CDR3 protein. The sample contains 400,000 to 500,000 distinct CDR3 sequences, roughly 15% of which appear only once. This sample was shared with a second study, whose subject was T cells in Graves' hyperthyroidism and ophthalmopathy.

Here the sequenced sample was peripheral blood mononuclear cells (PBMCs), taken at new diagnosis, from a patient treated with antithyroid drugs. The receptors stem from a woman aged 25 to 45 with Graves disease. The CDR3 runs from the conserved cysteine through the conserved F or W.

cdr3_aa v_call
CASSSIQGSHEQYF TRBV7-9
CASSHREITDQPQHF TRBV28
CASRDRSSTDTQYF TRBV11-2
CASSPRTSGRTYEQYF TRBV7-9
CASSPDALGPVFLAKNIQYF TRBV5-8
CASSLDAGDNEQFF TRBV7-9
CAVRGELISYEQYF TRBV28
CASSHGWDTEAFF TRBV12-3/TRBV12-4
CASSHLGIGYEQYF TRBV28
CASSQDVTRAYNQPQHF TRBV4-1
CASSSGTNIYNEQFF TRBV6-2/TRBV6-3
CASSSGQAGYTF TRBV7-2
CAISESGPGSGNTIYF TRBV10-3
CASSIGDGYTF TRBV7-9
CSASPGASEAFF TRBV20-1
CASSLARRNQPQHF TRBV7-9
CATSRQLAGDYEQYF TRBV15
CASSDPRSGNIQYF TRBV10-1
CASSSSTGISTDTQYF TRBV7-2
CASSPRTSGSKNEQFF TRBV7-8
CSVGENTGELFF TRBV29-1